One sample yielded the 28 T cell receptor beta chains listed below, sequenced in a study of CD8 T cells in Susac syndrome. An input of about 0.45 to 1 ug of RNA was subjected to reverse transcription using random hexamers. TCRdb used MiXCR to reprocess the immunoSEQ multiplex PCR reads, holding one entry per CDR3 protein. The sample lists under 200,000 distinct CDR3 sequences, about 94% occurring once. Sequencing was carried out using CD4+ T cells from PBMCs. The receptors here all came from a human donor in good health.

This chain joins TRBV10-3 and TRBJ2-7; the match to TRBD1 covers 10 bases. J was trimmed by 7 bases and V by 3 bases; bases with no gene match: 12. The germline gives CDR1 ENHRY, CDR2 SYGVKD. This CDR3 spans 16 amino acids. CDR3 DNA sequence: TGTGCCATCAGTGAACCACGACAGGGGGCATCTTGGGAGCAGTACTTC. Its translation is CAISEPRQGASWEQYF.

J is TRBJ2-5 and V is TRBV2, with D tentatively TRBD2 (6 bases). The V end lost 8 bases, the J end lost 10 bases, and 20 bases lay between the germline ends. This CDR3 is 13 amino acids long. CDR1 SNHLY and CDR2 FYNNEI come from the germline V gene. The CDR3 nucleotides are TGTGCCAGCCTTTTGGAGGGTCGAGGTCGCCAGTACTTC. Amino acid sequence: CASLLEGRGRQYF. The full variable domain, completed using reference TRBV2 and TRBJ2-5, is EPEVTQTPSHQVTQMGQEVILRCVPISNHLYFYWYRQILGQKVEFLVSFYNNEISEKSEIFDDQFSVERPDGSNFTLKIRSTKLEDSAMYFCASLLEGRGRQYFGPGTRLLVL.

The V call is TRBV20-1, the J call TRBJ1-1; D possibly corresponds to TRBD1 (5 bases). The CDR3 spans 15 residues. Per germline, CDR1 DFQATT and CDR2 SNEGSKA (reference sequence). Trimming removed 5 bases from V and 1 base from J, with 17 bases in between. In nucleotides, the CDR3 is TGCAGTGCTCTAGGGGACCGAGGGCAGAACACTGAAGCTTTCTTT. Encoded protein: CSALGDRGQNTEAFF.

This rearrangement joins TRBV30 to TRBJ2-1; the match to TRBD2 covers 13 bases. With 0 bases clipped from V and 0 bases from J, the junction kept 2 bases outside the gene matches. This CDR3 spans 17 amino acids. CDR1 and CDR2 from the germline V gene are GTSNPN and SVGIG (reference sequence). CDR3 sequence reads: CAWSVLAGGSSYNEQFF. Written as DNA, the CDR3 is TGTGCCTGGAGTGTACTAGCGGGGGGGAGCTCCTACAATGAGCAGTTCTTC. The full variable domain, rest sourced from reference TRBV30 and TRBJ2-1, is SQTIHQWPATLVQPVGSPLSLECTVEGTSNPNLYWYRQAAGRGLQLLFYSVGIGQISSEVPQNLSASRPQDRQFILSSKKLLLSDSGFYLCAWSVLAGGSSYNEQFFGPGTRLTVL.

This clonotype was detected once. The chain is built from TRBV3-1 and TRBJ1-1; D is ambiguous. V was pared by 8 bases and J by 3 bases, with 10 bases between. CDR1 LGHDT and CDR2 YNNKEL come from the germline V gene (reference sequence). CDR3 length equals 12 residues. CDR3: CASSRVDTEAFF. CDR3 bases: TGTGCCAGCTCGAGGGTGGACACTGAAGCTTTCTTT.

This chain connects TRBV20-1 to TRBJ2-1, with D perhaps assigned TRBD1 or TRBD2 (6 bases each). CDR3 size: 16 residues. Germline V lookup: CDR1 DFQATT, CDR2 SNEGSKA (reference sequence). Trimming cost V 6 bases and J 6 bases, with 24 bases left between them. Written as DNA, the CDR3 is TGCAGTGCGACCCCCAGGGGAAGGGGGGTAATCAATGAGCAGTTCTTC. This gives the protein CSATPRGRGVINEQFF.

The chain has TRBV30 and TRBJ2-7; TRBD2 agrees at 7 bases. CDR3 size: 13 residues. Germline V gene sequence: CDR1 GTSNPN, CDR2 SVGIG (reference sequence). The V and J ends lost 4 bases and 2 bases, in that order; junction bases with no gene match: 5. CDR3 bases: TGTGCCTGGAATCGGGGGGTTACCTACGAGCAGTACTTC. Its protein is CAWNRGVTYEQYF.

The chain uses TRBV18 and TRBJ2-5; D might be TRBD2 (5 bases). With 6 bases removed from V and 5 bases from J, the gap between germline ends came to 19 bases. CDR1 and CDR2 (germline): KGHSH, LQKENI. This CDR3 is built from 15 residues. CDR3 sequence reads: CASSSGEEAVETQYF. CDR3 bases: TGTGCCAGCTCCTCGGGCGAGGAGGCCGTGGAGACCCAGTACTTC.

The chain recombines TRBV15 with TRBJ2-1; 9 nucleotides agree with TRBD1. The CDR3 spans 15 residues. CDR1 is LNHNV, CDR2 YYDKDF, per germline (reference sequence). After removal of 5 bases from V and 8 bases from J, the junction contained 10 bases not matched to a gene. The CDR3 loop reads CATSVGDRVSDEQFF. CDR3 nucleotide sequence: TGTGCCACCAGCGTTGGGGACAGGGTGAGCGATGAGCAGTTCTTC. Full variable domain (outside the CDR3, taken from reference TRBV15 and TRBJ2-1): DAMVIQNPRYQVTQFGKPVTLSCSQTLNHNVMYWYQQKSSQAPKLLFHYYDKDFNNEADTPDNFQSRRPNTSFCFLDIRSPGLGDTAMYLCATSVGDRVSDEQFFGPGTRLTVL.

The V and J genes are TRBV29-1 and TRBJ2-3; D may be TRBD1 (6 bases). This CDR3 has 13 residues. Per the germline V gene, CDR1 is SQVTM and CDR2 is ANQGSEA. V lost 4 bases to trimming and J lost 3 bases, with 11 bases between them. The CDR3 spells CSVGTGSTDTQYF. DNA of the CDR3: TGCAGCGTTGGAACAGGGTCGACAGATACGCAGTATTTT.

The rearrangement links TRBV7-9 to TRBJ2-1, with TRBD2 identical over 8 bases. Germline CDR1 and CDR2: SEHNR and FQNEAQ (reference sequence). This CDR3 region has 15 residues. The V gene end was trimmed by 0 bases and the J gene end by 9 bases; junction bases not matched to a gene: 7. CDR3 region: CASSLAGTRIGEQFF. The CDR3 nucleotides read TGTGCCAGCAGCTTAGCTGGGACTAGAATCGGTGAGCAGTTCTTC.

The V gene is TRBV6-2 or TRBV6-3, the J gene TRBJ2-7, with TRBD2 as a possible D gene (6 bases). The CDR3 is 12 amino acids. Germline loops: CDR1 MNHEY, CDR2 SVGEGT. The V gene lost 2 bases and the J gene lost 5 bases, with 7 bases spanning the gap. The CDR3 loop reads CASSYRRDEQYF. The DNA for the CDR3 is TGTGCCAGCAGTTACAGGAGGGACGAGCAGTACTTC.

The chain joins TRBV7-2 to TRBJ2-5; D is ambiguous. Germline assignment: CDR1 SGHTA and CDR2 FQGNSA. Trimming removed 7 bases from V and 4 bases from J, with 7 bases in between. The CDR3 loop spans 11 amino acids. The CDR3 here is CASNLGETQYF. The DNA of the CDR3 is TGTGCCAGCAACCTTGGAGAGACCCAGTACTTC.

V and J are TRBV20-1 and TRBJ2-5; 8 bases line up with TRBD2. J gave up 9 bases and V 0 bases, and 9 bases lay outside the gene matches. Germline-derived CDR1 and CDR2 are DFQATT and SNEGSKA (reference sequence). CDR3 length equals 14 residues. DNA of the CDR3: TGCAGTGCTAGAGACGAGCGGGGGCTGACGGCCCAGTACTTC. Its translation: CSARDERGLTAQYF.

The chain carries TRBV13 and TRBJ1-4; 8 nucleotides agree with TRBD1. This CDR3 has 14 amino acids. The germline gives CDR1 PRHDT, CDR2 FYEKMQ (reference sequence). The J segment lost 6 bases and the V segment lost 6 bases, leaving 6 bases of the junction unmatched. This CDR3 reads CASRDRAGDEKLFF. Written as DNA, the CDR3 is TGTGCCAGCAGGGACAGGGCAGGGGATGAAAAACTGTTTTTT. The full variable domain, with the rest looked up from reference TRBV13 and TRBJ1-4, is AAGVIQSPRHLIKEKRETATLKCYPIPRHDTVYWYQQGPGQDPQFLISFYEKMQSDKGSIPDRFSAQQFSDYHSELNMSSLELGDSALYFCASRDRAGDEKLFFGSGTQLSVL.

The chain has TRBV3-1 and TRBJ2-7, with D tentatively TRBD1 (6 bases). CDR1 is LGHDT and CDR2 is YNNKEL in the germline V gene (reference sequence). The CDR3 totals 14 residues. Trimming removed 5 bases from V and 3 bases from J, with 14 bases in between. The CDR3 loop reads CASSAWDNDYEQYF. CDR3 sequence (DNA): TGTGCCAGCAGCGCCTGGGACAATGACTACGAGCAGTACTTC.

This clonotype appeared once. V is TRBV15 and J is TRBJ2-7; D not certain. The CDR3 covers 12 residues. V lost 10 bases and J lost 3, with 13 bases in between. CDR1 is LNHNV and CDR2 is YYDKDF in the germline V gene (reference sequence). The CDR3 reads CAISKNYYEQYF. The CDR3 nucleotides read TGTGCCATAAGTAAGAACTACTACGAGCAGTACTTC.

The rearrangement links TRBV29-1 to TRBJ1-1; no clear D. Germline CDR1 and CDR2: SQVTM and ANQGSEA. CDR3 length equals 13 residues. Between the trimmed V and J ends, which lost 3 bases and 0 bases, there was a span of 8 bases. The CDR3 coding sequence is TGCAGCGTTGAGTACATCTTGAACACTGAAGCTTTCTTT. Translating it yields CSVEYILNTEAFF.

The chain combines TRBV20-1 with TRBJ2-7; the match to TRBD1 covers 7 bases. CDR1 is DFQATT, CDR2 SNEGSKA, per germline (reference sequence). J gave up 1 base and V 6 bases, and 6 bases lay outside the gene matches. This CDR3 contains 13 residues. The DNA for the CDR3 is TGCAGTGCGCCCGGGACAGCGTCCTACGAGCAGTACTTC. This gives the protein CSAPGTASYEQYF.

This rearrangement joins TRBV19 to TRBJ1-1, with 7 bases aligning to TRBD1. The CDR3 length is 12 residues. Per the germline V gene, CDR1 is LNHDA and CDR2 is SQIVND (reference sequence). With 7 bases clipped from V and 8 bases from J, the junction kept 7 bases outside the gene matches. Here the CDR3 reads CASTSWDREAFF. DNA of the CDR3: TGTGCCAGTACCTCATGGGACAGAGAAGCTTTCTTT.

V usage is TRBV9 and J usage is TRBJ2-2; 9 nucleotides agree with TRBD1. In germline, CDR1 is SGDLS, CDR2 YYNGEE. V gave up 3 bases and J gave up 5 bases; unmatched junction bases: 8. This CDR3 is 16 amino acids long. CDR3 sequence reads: CASSAGTGSFTGELFF. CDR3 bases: TGTGCCAGCAGCGCCGGGACAGGGAGTTTTACCGGGGAGCTGTTTTTT.

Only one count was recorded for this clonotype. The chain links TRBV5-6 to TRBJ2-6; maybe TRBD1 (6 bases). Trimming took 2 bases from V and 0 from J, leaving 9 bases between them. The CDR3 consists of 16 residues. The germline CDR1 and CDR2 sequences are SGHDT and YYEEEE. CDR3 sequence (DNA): TGTGCCAGCAGCTTCGCAGGGGACTCTGGGGCCAACGTCCTGACTTTC. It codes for CASSFAGDSGANVLTF.

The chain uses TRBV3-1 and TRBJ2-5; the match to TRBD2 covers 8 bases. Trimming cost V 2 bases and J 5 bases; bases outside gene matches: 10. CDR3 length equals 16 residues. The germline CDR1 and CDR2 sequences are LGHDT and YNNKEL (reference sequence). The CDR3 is CASSQIGGTSGETQYF. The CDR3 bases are TGTGCCAGCAGCCAAATTGGAGGGACTAGTGGTGAGACCCAGTACTTC.

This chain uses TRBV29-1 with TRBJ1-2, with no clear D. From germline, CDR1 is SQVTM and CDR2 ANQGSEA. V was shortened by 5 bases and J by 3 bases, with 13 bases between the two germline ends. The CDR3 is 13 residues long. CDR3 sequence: CSVYLTGHYGYTF. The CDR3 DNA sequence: TGCAGCGTTTATTTAACGGGCCACTATGGCTACACCTTC.

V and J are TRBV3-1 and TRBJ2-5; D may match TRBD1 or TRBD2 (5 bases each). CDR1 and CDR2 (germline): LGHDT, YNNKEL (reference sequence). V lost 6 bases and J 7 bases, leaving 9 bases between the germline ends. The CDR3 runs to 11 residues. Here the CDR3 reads CASSEGLTQYF. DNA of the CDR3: TGTGCCAGCAGTGAGGGGCTGACCCAGTACTTC.

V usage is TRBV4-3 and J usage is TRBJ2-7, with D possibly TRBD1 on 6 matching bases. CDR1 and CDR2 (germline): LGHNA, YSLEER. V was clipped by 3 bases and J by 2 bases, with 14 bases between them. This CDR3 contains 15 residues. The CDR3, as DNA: TGCGCCAGCAGCCATGACAGGACCTCCACCTACGAGCAGTACTTC. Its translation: CASSHDRTSTYEQYF.

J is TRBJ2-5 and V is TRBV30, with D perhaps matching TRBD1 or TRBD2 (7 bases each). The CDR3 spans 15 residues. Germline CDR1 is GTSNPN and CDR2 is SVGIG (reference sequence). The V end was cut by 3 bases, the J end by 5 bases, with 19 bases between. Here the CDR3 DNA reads TGTGCCTGGAGCCCCTCAGGGGGGGCGCGGGAGACCCAGTACTTC. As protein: CAWSPSGGARETQYF.

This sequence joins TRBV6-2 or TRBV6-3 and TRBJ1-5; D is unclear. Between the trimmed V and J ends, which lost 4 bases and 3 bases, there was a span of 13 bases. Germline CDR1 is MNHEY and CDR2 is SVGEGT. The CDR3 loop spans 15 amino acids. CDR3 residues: CASSSPIGYNQPQHF. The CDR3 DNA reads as TGTGCCAGCAGTTCCCCGATCGGCTACAATCAGCCCCAGCATTTT.